One and the same sample provided the 30 T cell receptor beta chains below, sequenced in a study of CD8 T cells in Susac syndrome (dated by TCRdb to about 2019). Library prep was done by the immunoSEQ multiplex PCR assay. RNA was extracted using the RNeasy kit, and roughly 0.5 to 1 ug of the RNA was reverse transcribed with random hexamers. TCRdb cleaned the public reads at Q25 with fastp, built clones with MiXCR and kept in-frame beta chains. Each entry is one CDR3 protein sequence, shown with its most common DNA and genes. For this sample the table gives about 83,000 distinct CDR3 sequences, of which approximately 96% were detected only once. In total, the top ten clones hold about 0.41% of the sample. The sequencing sample was made of CD8+ T cells from PBMCs. These receptors all stem from a human donor with Susac syndrome.

The V call is TRBV4-1, the J call TRBJ1-1; TRBD1 agrees at 10 bases. Germline V gives CDR1 MGHRA, CDR2 YSYEKL. The junction had 7 bases not matched to a gene; V was cut back by 3 bases and J by 3 bases. CDR3 length: 16 amino acids. The CDR3 sequence is CASSQGTGAWDTEAFF. The DNA for the CDR3 is TGCGCCAGCAGCCAGGGGACAGGGGCTTGGGACACTGAAGCTTTCTTT.

The chain carries TRBV15 and TRBJ2-7, with D unresolved. The length of the CDR3 is 13 residues. Germline CDR1 LNHNV, CDR2 YYDKDF (reference sequence). V shed 3 bases and J shed 3 bases, with 9 bases lying between them. The CDR3 DNA sequence: TGTGCCACCAGCAGCCCCCCATACTACGAGCAGTACTTC. Residues: CATSSPPYYEQYF. Combining the CDR3 with reference TRBV15 and TRBJ2-7 gives the whole variable domain DAMVIQNPRYQVTQFGKPVTLSCSQTLNHNVMYWYQQKSSQAPKLLFHYYDKDFNNEADTPDNFQSRRPNTSFCFLDIRSPGLGDTAMYLCATSSPPYYEQYFGPGTRLTVT.

The chain recombines TRBV15 with TRBJ2-2; D is uncertain. Trimming shortened V by 1 base and J by 6 bases, and 3 bases separated the two germline ends. The CDR3 runs to 12 residues. Germline V lookup: CDR1 LNHNV, CDR2 YYDKDF (reference sequence). CDR3 sequence (DNA): TGTGCCACCAGCAGAGTCGCCGGGGAGCTGTTTTTT. Its translation: CATSRVAGELFF.

This chain joins TRBV20-1 and TRBJ2-3; 12 positions agree with TRBD2. The V gene end was trimmed by 2 bases and the J gene end by 6 bases; junction bases not matched to a gene: 12. CDR1 and CDR2 from the germline V gene are DFQATT and SNEGSKA (reference sequence). This CDR3 has 17 amino acids. CDR3 amino acids: CSARRRLAGALGDTQYF. The CDR3 DNA sequence: TGCAGTGCTAGAAGGAGACTAGCGGGAGCCCTAGGGGATACGCAGTATTTT.

The chain has TRBV25-1 and TRBJ2-5; 8 nucleotides line up with TRBD1. Losses at the gene ends were 8 bases for V and 5 bases for J; bases not matched to a gene: 10. The CDR3 loop spans 14 amino acids. Germline V gives CDR1 MGHDK, CDR2 SYGVNS. The CDR3 reads CASGWAGGKETQYF. CDR3 sequence (DNA): TGTGCCAGCGGCTGGGCAGGGGGCAAGGAGACCCAGTACTTC.

This chain uses TRBV27 with TRBJ2-1; D might be TRBD2 (7 bases). Germline CDR1 and CDR2: MNHEY and SMNVEV (reference sequence). CDR3 length equals 13 residues. Trimming took off 4 bases at V and 8 bases at J, with 12 bases between the two ends. CDR3 amino acids: CASSWGGADEQFF. The CDR3 nucleotides are TGTGCCAGCAGTTGGGGGGGCGCAGATGAGCAGTTCTTC.

The rearrangement links TRBV7-2 to TRBJ2-7; 13 nucleotides agree with TRBD2. The ends lost 5 bases at V and 4 bases at J; junction bases unmatched: 8. CDR1 is SGHTA, CDR2 FQGNSA, per germline. The CDR3 has 16 residues. The CDR3 region has the DNA TGTGCCAGCAGCGAAGGACTAGCGGGAGCGTTATACGAGCAGTACTTC. It encodes CASSEGLAGALYEQYF.

CDR3 loop: CASSFKTGPTDTQYF. The CDR3 DNA sequence: TGTGCCAGCAGTTTCAAGACAGGGCCCACAGATACGCAGTATTTT. The V call is TRBV28, the J call TRBJ2-3; 7 bases agree with TRBD1. V gave up 3 bases and J gave up 2 bases; unmatched junction bases: 5. The length of the CDR3 is 15 residues. The germline CDR1 and CDR2 sequences are MDHEN and SYDVKM.

The rearrangement joins TRBV20-1 to TRBJ2-7; TRBD2 is a possible D gene (5 bases). The germline V gene has CDR1 DFQATT and CDR2 SNEGSKA (reference sequence). Trimming took 2 bases from V and 6 from J, leaving 11 bases between them. The CDR3 is made up of 12 amino acids. The CDR3 sequence is CSARRGLAEQYV. The CDR3 DNA follows: TGCAGTGCTAGACGTGGCCTAGCCGAGCAGTACGTC.

DNA of the CDR3: TGTGCCAGCAGTTTTCCGTGGCAGTTGAACACTGAAGCTTTCTTT. Protein sequence: CASSFPWQLNTEAFF. This chain links TRBV28 with TRBJ1-1; D is ambiguous. V gave up 3 bases and J gave up 0 bases, with 11 bases separating them. The germline V gene encodes CDR1 MDHEN and CDR2 SYDVKM. CDR3 length: 15 amino acids.

The rearrangement links TRBV7-6 to TRBJ2-1; D is perhaps TRBD2 (5 bases). The germline V gene encodes CDR1 SGHVS and CDR2 FNYEAQ. CDR3 size: 15 residues. Trimming left V 2 bases short and J 2 bases short, with 10 bases between. The CDR3, as DNA: TGTGCCAGCAGCTTAACCGGAGGCACCTACAATGAGCAGTTCTTC. Its protein is CASSLTGGTYNEQFF.

This chain joins TRBV7-6 and TRBJ2-7; 8 bases agree with TRBD1. The CDR3 contains 15 residues. The germline V gene encodes CDR1 SGHVS and CDR2 FNYEAQ. Trimming at V came to 5 bases and at J to 4 bases, leaving 10 bases not matched to a gene. The CDR3: CASSPGTGSKYEQYF. The DNA for the CDR3 is TGTGCCAGCAGCCCTGGGACAGGTTCTAAGTACGAGCAGTACTTC.

The rearrangement joins TRBV7-9 to TRBJ1-2; TRBD1 might be the D (5 bases). The V end was cut by 3 bases, the J end by 6 bases, with 14 bases between. The length of the CDR3 is 14 residues. Germline V gives CDR1 SEHNR, CDR2 FQNEAQ (reference sequence). The CDR3 region is CASSLWTGDNGYTF. The CDR3 DNA reads TGTGCCAGCAGCTTGTGGACGGGGGATAATGGCTACACCTTC.

J is TRBJ2-1 and V is TRBV14; D not resolved. Germline V gene lookup returns CDR1 SGHDN and CDR2 FVKESK. V dropped 1 base and J dropped 3 bases, with 10 bases sitting between them. The CDR3 consists of 15 residues. CDR3: CASSQVSRNYNEQFF. CDR3 in DNA: TGTGCCAGCAGCCAAGTGTCCAGGAACTACAATGAGCAGTTCTTC.

This chain's CDR3 is CASSLGAEQYF. The CDR3 region has the DNA TGTGCCAGCAGTTTAGGGGCAGAGCAGTACTTC. The genes are TRBV12-3 or TRBV12-4 and TRBJ2-7, with D unresolved. V lost 1 base and J lost 7, with 5 bases in between. The CDR3 is 11 residues long.

The rearrangement links TRBV9 to TRBJ1-1; possible D gene TRBD1, 5 bases. The germline V gene has CDR1 SGDLS and CDR2 YYNGEE. The CDR3 is 14 amino acids. V lost 6 bases and J lost 4, with 16 bases in between. CDR3 residues: CASNDAGGGTEAFF. CDR3 in DNA: TGTGCCAGCAACGACGCGGGGGGAGGCACTGAAGCTTTCTTT.

This clonotype was detected once. The V and J genes are TRBV5-1 and TRBJ1-1; the D is unclear. Germline assignment: CDR1 SGHRS and CDR2 YFSETQ. The CDR3 is 13 residues long. Trimming cost V 3 bases and J 6 bases, with 12 bases left between them. The CDR3 loop is CASSSTGGPEAFF. DNA of the CDR3: TGCGCCAGCAGCTCCACCGGCGGTCCTGAAGCTTTCTTT.

In DNA form, the CDR3 reads TGTGCCAGCAGCTCCGGGACTATCTCCTACGAGCAGTACTTC. It translates to CASSSGTISYEQYF. The rearrangement links TRBV5-4 to TRBJ2-7; 7 bases are a match to TRBD2. With V trimmed by 3 bases and J by 0 bases, 3 bases remained unmatched. Germline CDR1 SGHNT, CDR2 YYREEE (reference sequence). The length of the CDR3 is 14 residues.

This chain connects TRBV4-2 to TRBJ1-4, with unresolved D. CDR3 length: 13 amino acids. In germline, CDR1 is LGHNA, CDR2 YNFKEQ. Trimming shortened V by 2 bases and J by 5 bases, and 6 bases separated the two germline ends. The CDR3 loop is CASSQYQNEKLFF. The DNA of the CDR3 is TGTGCCAGCAGCCAATACCAGAATGAAAAACTGTTTTTT.

The chain recombines TRBV25-1 with TRBJ1-2, with D maybe TRBD1 (6 bases). Germline V CDR1 and CDR2: MGHDK, SYGVNS. The CDR3 runs to 15 residues. V was cut by 4 bases and J by 8 bases, with 20 bases left in between. CDR3 protein: CASSGHGGASNGYTF. In nucleotides, the CDR3 is TGTGCCAGCAGTGGCCATGGGGGGGCTTCCAACGGCTACACCTTC.

This chain uses TRBV29-1 with TRBJ2-3, with D maybe TRBD2 (7 bases). The germline V gene has CDR1 SQVTM and CDR2 ANQGSEA. The CDR3 loop spans 15 amino acids. The germline V and J ends were trimmed by 3 bases and 5 bases, with 18 bases remaining between them. In DNA form, the CDR3 reads TGCAGCGTTGATCTAGTGGGGGGGCCGGGAGATACGCAGTATTTT. Its translation is CSVDLVGGPGDTQYF.

Only one count was recorded for this clonotype. The chain combines TRBV9 with TRBJ2-5, with D maybe TRBD1 (7 bases). With 0 bases removed from V and 5 bases from J, the gap between germline ends came to 17 bases. Germline V gene sequence: CDR1 SGDLS, CDR2 YYNGEE. The CDR3 is made up of 16 amino acids. CDR3 nucleotides: TGTGCCAGCAGCGTAGAAGGAGGGACAGCGAGGGAGACCCAGTACTTC. Residues: CASSVEGGTARETQYF.

In its sample, this clonotype was seen once. V gene TRBV27 combines with J gene TRBJ1-5; perhaps TRBD1 as D (6 bases). Germline CDR1 and CDR2: MNHEY and SMNVEV (reference sequence). This CDR3 is built from 15 residues. Trimming removed 2 bases from V and 1 base from J, with 9 bases in between. The CDR3 spells CASSLAQGSNQPQHF. The CDR3 bases are TGTGCCAGCAGTTTAGCCCAGGGGAGCAATCAGCCCCAGCATTTT.

The gene calls are TRBV6-5 and TRBJ2-7; the D is unclear. Germline V gives CDR1 MNHEY, CDR2 SVGAGI. The CDR3 is 13 residues long. V gave up 2 bases and J gave up 2 bases, with 7 bases separating them. The CDR3 DNA reads TGTGCCAGCAGTTACGGGCGTACCTACGAGCAGTACTTC. The encoded protein is CASSYGRTYEQYF.

In DNA, the CDR3 is TGTGCCAGCAGTTTATCCGGCAGGGCGAACACCGGGGAGCTGTTTTTT. It specifies CASSLSGRANTGELFF. The J gene is TRBJ2-2, the V gene TRBV27; weak D call: TRBD1 (5 bases). Trimming cost V 0 bases and J 0 bases, with 8 bases left between them. Looked up from germline, CDR1 is MNHEY and CDR2 is SMNVEV (reference sequence). The CDR3 contains 16 residues.

V is TRBV4-2 and J is TRBJ2-1; D remains unclear. This CDR3 is 18 amino acids long. In germline, CDR1 is LGHNA, CDR2 YNFKEQ. The V end lost 1 base, the J end lost 0 bases, and 16 bases lay between the germline ends. CDR3 DNA: TGTGCCAGCAGCCAAGGCCTGTCCCTAGGGATCTCCTACAATGAGCAGTTCTTC. Protein product: CASSQGLSLGISYNEQFF.

The chain is built from TRBV27 and TRBJ1-1, with TRBD1 matching over 9 bases. The CDR3 runs 15 residues. Trimming took 4 bases from V and 1 from J; bases not matched to a gene: 4. CDR1 and CDR2 (germline): MNHEY, SMNVEV (reference sequence). The CDR3 coding sequence is TGTGCCAGCAGTTCAATACAGGGGGCGAACACTGAAGCTTTCTTT. It encodes CASSSIQGANTEAFF.

This chain joins TRBV27 and TRBJ2-4; no clear D. Between the trimmed V and J ends, which lost 2 bases and 6 bases, there was a span of 5 bases. The CDR3 is made up of 12 amino acids. Germline values: CDR1 MNHEY, CDR2 SMNVEV (reference sequence). The CDR3 nucleotides are TGTGCCAGCAGTTTAAGGTTAAACATTCAGTACTTC. The encoded protein is CASSLRLNIQYF.

The chain carries TRBV30 and TRBJ2-7; TRBD2 agrees at 7 bases. CDR1 and CDR2 from the germline V gene are GTSNPN and SVGIG (reference sequence). The CDR3 sequence is 12 residues long. V lost 7 bases and J lost 4; bases outside the gene matches: 7. This chain's CDR3 is CASSTSSYEQYF. The CDR3 coding sequence is TGTGCCTCTTCGACTAGCTCGTACGAGCAGTACTTC.

The chain is built from TRBV15 and TRBJ2-2, with 7 nucleotides matching TRBD2. There are 14 residues in the CDR3. After removal of 5 bases from V and 9 bases from J, the junction contained 9 bases not matched to a gene. Per germline, CDR1 LNHNV and CDR2 YYDKDF (reference sequence). CDR3 loop: CATSGGVELRELFF. The CDR3 coding sequence is TGTGCCACCAGCGGGGGGGTTGAGCTGCGGGAGCTGTTTTTT. The full variable domain, with the rest looked up from reference TRBV15 and TRBJ2-2, is DAMVIQNPRYQVTQFGKPVTLSCSQTLNHNVMYWYQQKSSQAPKLLFHYYDKDFNNEADTPDNFQSRRPNTSFCFLDIRSPGLGDTAMYLCATSGGVELRELFFGEGSRLTVL.